Below are 24 T cell receptor beta chains sequenced from a single sample in a study of blood T cell repertoires in COVID-19. Produced via immunoSEQ multiplex PCR; TCRdb's table is partial and in-frame only. The repertoire holds under 20,000 clones, with approximately 89% as singletons. Source material: peripheral blood. The source of these receptors is a human donor in a cohort sampled during active COVID-19.

The chain couples TRBV5-1 to TRBJ1-1, with D hard to call. Germline CDR1 is SGHRS and CDR2 is YFSETQ. The V end lost 1 base, the J end lost 0 bases, and 7 bases lay between the germline ends. CDR3 length: 14 residues. The CDR3, as DNA: TGCGCCAGCAGCTTGCTACAGATGAACACTGAAGCTTTCTTT. Protein product: CASSLLQMNTEAFF.

As DNA, the CDR3 is TGCGCCAGCAGCTTGGCCAGGACTAGCGGGGGAGACAATGAGCAGTTCTTC. Residues: CASSLARTSGGDNEQFF. The chain recombines TRBV5-1 with TRBJ2-1; 13 bases map to TRBD2. The V and J ends lost 0 bases and 5 bases, in that order; junction bases with no gene match: 5. The CDR3 is 17 residues long. Germline V gene sequence: CDR1 SGHRS, CDR2 YFSETQ.

This rearrangement joins TRBV18 to TRBJ1-3; D is unresolved. The CDR3 consists of 14 residues. Trimming pared 5 bases from V and 7 bases from J, leaving 15 bases between. From germline, CDR1 is KGHSH and CDR2 LQKENI. CDR3: CASSEDMASNTIYF. CDR3 nucleotide sequence: TGTGCCAGCTCAGAAGACATGGCTTCGAACACCATATATTTT. The variable domain in full, with the rest retrieved from reference TRBV18 and TRBJ1-3, is NAGVMQNPRHLVRRRGQEARLRCSPMKGHSHVYWYRQLPEEGLKFMVYLQKENIIDESGMPKERFSAEFPKEGPSILRIQQVVRGDSAAYFCASSEDMASNTIYFGEGSWLTVV.

The rearrangement joins TRBV20-1 to TRBJ1-2; D gene uncertain. This CDR3 has 11 amino acids. Per germline, CDR1 DFQATT and CDR2 SNEGSKA (reference sequence). The ends were cut back, 0 bases at V and 8 bases at J, with 7 bases in the middle. The CDR3 protein is CSARDRGGYTF. As DNA, the CDR3 is TGCAGTGCTAGAGATCGAGGAGGCTACACCTTC.

This clone was counted only a few times. This chain links TRBV7-8 with TRBJ1-3, with 7 bases fitting TRBD1. Germline lookup yields CDR1 SGHVS and CDR2 FQNEAQ. The CDR3 consists of 17 residues. With 5 bases clipped from V and 3 bases from J, the junction kept 13 bases outside the gene matches. CDR3 coding DNA: TGTGCCAGCAGCCTGAACCCGGGACAGACTCATGGAAACACCATATATTTT. This encodes CASSLNPGQTHGNTIYF.

This clone was counted once. The gene calls are TRBV24-1 and TRBJ1-3; the match to TRBD1 covers 10 bases. The CDR3 is 14 residues long. Looked up from germline, CDR1 is KGHDR and CDR2 is SFDVKD. After removal of 9 bases from V and 4 bases from J, the junction contained 5 bases not matched to a gene. CDR3 DNA sequence: TGTGCCACCGACTCGACAGGGGGCGGAAACACCATATATTTT. Protein product: CATDSTGGGNTIYF.

The V call is TRBV10-3, the J call TRBJ2-2; 8 nucleotides match TRBD2. V dropped 0 bases and J dropped 7; count of bases not matched to a gene: 4. Looked up from germline, CDR1 is ENHRY and CDR2 is SYGVKD. CDR3 size: 15 residues. CDR3 protein: CAISESGGAYGELFF. CDR3 nucleotides: TGTGCCATCAGTGAGTCCGGGGGGGCCTACGGGGAGCTGTTTTTT.

The J gene is TRBJ2-7, the V gene TRBV19, with 10 bases matching TRBD1. The ends lost 4 bases at V and 4 bases at J; junction bases unmatched: 10. The length of the CDR3 is 16 residues. Looked up from germline, CDR1 is LNHDA and CDR2 is SQIVND (reference sequence). Here the CDR3 DNA reads TGTGCCAGTAGTACCCAAGTTAGGGGACAGGGGTACGAGCAGTACTTC. Protein product: CASSTQVRGQGYEQYF.

The chain carries TRBV4-1 and TRBJ1-5; D remains unclear. The CDR3 sequence is 17 residues long. V lost 1 base, J lost 4 bases, and 17 bases lay in between. Germline V gene data show CDR1 as MGHRA and CDR2 as YSYEKL. CDR3 loop: CASSQGRSRSANQPQHF. CDR3 nucleotide sequence: TGCGCCAGCAGCCAAGGAAGGTCGAGAAGCGCAAATCAGCCCCAGCATTTT.

The rearrangement links TRBV28 to TRBJ1-2; 11 bases match TRBD1. From germline, CDR1 is MDHEN and CDR2 SYDVKM. With V trimmed by 2 bases and J by 7 bases, 6 bases remained unmatched. This CDR3 comprises 15 residues. The CDR3 spells CASSLAGQGARGYTF. The CDR3 bases are TGTGCCAGCAGTTTAGCAGGACAGGGGGCGCGTGGCTACACCTTC.

The genes are TRBV2 and TRBJ2-7, with 12 bases identical to TRBD1. With V trimmed by 5 bases and J by 4 bases, 15 bases remained unmatched. Germline V gives CDR1 SNHLY, CDR2 FYNNEI. The CDR3 spans 18 residues. The CDR3: CASSKPGTGGGGRYEQYF. The CDR3 DNA is TGTGCCAGCAGTAAACCCGGGACAGGGGGCGGGGGGCGTTACGAGCAGTACTTC.

This clone was detected once. The chain employs TRBV5-1 and TRBJ2-6; TRBD1 might be the D (5 bases). CDR1 is SGHRS, CDR2 YFSETQ, per germline. The V end lost 1 base, the J end lost 2 bases, and 16 bases lay between the germline ends. There are 18 residues in the CDR3. The CDR3 reads CASSLSPGAGAGANVLTF. As DNA, the CDR3 is TGCGCCAGCAGCTTGTCGCCTGGGGCAGGTGCTGGGGCCAACGTCCTGACTTTC.

This clone was seen a single time. The gene calls are TRBV27 and TRBJ1-1, with TRBD1 matching 8 bases. After removal of 3 bases from V and 5 bases from J, the junction contained 5 bases not matched to a gene. CDR1 and CDR2 from the germline V gene are MNHEY and SMNVEV (reference sequence). CDR3 length: 14 residues. The CDR3 DNA follows: TGTGCCAGCAGTTTTAACAGGGGGAAAACTGAAGCTTTCTTT. This sequence encodes CASSFNRGKTEAFF.

This chain connects TRBV6-6 to TRBJ1-4, with 7 bases aligning to TRBD1. From germline, CDR1 is MNHNY and CDR2 SVGAGI (reference sequence). The CDR3 consists of 18 residues. V trimming: 5 bases; J trimming: 0 bases; junction bases outside the gene matches: 12. CDR3 region: CASSRNRGPIATNEKLFF. CDR3 sequence (DNA): TGTGCCAGCAGTCGTAACAGGGGACCTATAGCAACTAATGAAAAACTGTTTTTT.

This chain links TRBV10-3 with TRBJ1-1; D perhaps matches TRBD1 (5 bases). Between the trimmed V and J ends, which lost 7 bases and 6 bases, there was a span of 9 bases. This CDR3 has 11 amino acids. Germline V CDR1 and CDR2: ENHRY, SYGVKD. The CDR3 bases are TGTGCCATCATGGGGGGTGCTGAAGCTTTCTTT. Its translation: CAIMGGAEAFF.

CDR3 in amino acids: CASSWTGSTDEQFF. Written as DNA, the CDR3 is TGTGCCAGCAGCTGGACAGGGTCTACGGATGAGCAGTTCTTC. The rearrangement joins TRBV5-4 to TRBJ2-1; TRBD1 matches at 8 bases. Germline CDR1 is SGHNT and CDR2 is YYREEE (reference sequence). The CDR3 covers 14 residues. The trim removed 3 bases at V and 8 bases at J, leaving 7 bases unmatched. The full variable domain, with the rest looked up from reference TRBV5-4 and TRBJ2-1, is ETGVTQSPTHLIKTRGQQVTLRCSSQSGHNTVSWYQQALGQGPQFIFQYYREEENGRGNFPPRFSGLQFPNYSSELNVNALELDDSALYLCASSWTGSTDEQFFGPGTRLTVL.

The chain joins TRBV20-1 to TRBJ1-1; D gene unclear. Germline CDR1 and CDR2: DFQATT and SNEGSKA (reference sequence). Trimming left V 3 bases short and J 1 base short, with 3 bases between. This CDR3 is 11 amino acids long. CDR3 nucleotide sequence: TGCAGTGCTAGCTCGAACACTGAAGCTTTCTTT. Its translation: CSASSNTEAFF.

This rearrangement joins TRBV19 to TRBJ2-7, with TRBD2 matching 11 bases. Germline assignment: CDR1 LNHDA and CDR2 SQIVND (reference sequence). The CDR3 runs to 20 residues. Trimming removed 4 bases from V and 6 bases from J; junction bases left unmatched: 23. CDR3 in amino acids: CASSSPRRASGGKTTPEQYF. CDR3 nucleotides: TGTGCCAGTAGTAGCCCTCGTAGGGCTAGCGGGGGGAAGACTACTCCCGAGCAGTACTTC.

CDR3 loop: CASSFAGGESPLHF. CDR3 bases: TGTGCCAGCAGCTTTGCAGGGGGAGAATCACCCCTCCACTTT. V and J are TRBV7-8 and TRBJ1-6, with 7 bases lining up with TRBD1. The germline V gene has CDR1 SGHVS and CDR2 FQNEAQ. V shed 3 bases and J 10 bases; nucleotides not matched to a gene: 6. This CDR3 has 14 residues.

This rearrangement joins TRBV10-3 to TRBJ2-7; 7 bases align to TRBD2. The CDR3 extends over 14 amino acids. The V gene's germline CDR1 is ENHRY and CDR2 SYGVKD. Trimming cost V 6 bases and J 1 base; bases outside gene matches: 6. DNA of the CDR3: TGTGCCATCAGCTCGGCTAGCGGATCCTACGAGCAGTACTTC. Residues: CAISSASGSYEQYF.

The chain joins TRBV11-2 to TRBJ2-7; 8 bases are a match to TRBD1. Trimming removed 5 bases from V and 2 bases from J; junction bases left unmatched: 5. This CDR3 is built from 14 residues. CDR1 SGHAT and CDR2 FQNNGV come from the germline V gene. The CDR3 here is CASSARDRTYEQYF. In nucleotides, the CDR3 is TGTGCCAGCAGCGCCAGGGACAGGACCTACGAGCAGTACTTC.

This chain links TRBV28 with TRBJ2-5; D perhaps matches TRBD1 (5 bases). The CDR3 loop spans 13 amino acids. From germline, CDR1 is MDHEN and CDR2 SYDVKM. Trimming took 6 bases from V and 5 from J, leaving 13 bases between them. CDR3 sequence: CASSPGRAETQYF. As DNA, the CDR3 is TGTGCCAGCAGCCCAGGGCGCGCGGAGACCCAGTACTTC. Full variable domain (outside the CDR3, taken from reference TRBV28 and TRBJ2-5): DVKVTQSSRYLVKRTGEKVFLECVQDMDHENMFWYRQDPGLGLRLIYFSYDVKMKEKGDIPEGYSVSREKKERFSLILESASTNQTSMYLCASSPGRAETQYFGPGTRLLVL.

In its sample, this clone was seen once. The rearrangement links TRBV7-9 to TRBJ2-7, with TRBD1 as a possible D gene (6 bases). Trimming cost V 1 base and J 5 bases, with 15 bases left between them. The CDR3 covers 15 residues. Germline assignment: CDR1 SEHNR and CDR2 FQNEAQ (reference sequence). CDR3 nucleotides: TGTGCCAGCAGCTTAGGAAAAGGGGGAAATCACGAGCAGTACTTC. Protein: CASSLGKGGNHEQYF.

The table lists this clone with a count of one. J is TRBJ1-1 and V is TRBV5-1; 7 nucleotides agree with TRBD1. The junction had 4 bases not matched to a gene; V was cut back by 4 bases and J by 1 base. CDR1 SGHRS and CDR2 YFSETQ come from the germline V gene. The CDR3 is made up of 14 amino acids. The CDR3 loop is CASSPGTANTEAFF. The CDR3 nucleotides read TGCGCCAGCAGCCCCGGGACAGCGAACACTGAAGCTTTCTTT.